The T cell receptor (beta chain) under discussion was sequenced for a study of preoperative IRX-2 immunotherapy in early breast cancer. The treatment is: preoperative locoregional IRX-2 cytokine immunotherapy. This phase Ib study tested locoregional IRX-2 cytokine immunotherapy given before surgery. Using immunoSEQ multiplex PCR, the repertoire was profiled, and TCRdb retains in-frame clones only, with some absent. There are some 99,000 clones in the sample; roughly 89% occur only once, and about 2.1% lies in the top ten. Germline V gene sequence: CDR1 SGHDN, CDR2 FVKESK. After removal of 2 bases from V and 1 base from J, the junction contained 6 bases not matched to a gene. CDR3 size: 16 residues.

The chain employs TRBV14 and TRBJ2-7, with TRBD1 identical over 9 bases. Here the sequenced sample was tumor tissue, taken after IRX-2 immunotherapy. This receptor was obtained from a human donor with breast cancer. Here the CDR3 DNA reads TGTGCCAGCAGCCAATCGGGGACAGGGCGGTCCTACGAGCAGTACTTC. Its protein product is CASSQSGTGRSYEQYF.